The next 13 T cell receptor beta chains were all read from a single sample in a study of T cells in Graves' hyperthyroidism and ophthalmopathy. The investigators amplified TCR beta CDR3 regions from RNA transcripts. In the first-round RT-PCR of the TCR CDR3, the HTBI primer set was used. MiXCR, run by TCRdb on the multiplex PCR reads, gives a single entry per CDR3 protein. The table lists 300,000 to 400,000 distinct CDR3 sequences, about 18% of them singletons. Input material: blood. All receptors come from a man in his late teens or twenties with Graves' ophthalmopathy.

This clonotype was seen a handful of times. The rearrangement uses TRBV15 and TRBJ2-1; TRBD2 might be the D (5 bases). V was cut by 3 bases and J by 1 base, with 16 bases left in between. CDR3 length equals 17 residues. From germline, CDR1 is LNHNV and CDR2 YYDKDF (reference sequence). For the CDR3, the DNA is TGTGCCACCAGCAGTCTGTTAGCGACTGAGTCCTACAATGAGCAGTTCTTC. Translating gives CATSSLLATESYNEQFF.

This clonotype was found many times. The chain recombines TRBV6-1 with TRBJ2-1; TRBD2 agrees at 10 bases. The CDR3 runs 17 residues. The trim removed 2 bases at V and 5 bases at J, leaving 9 bases unmatched. The germline gives CDR1 MNHNS, CDR2 SASEGT. CDR3 sequence: CASSERLAGELDNEQFF. The DNA of the CDR3 is TGTGCCAGCAGTGAAAGGCTAGCGGGGGAATTAGACAATGAGCAGTTCTTC.

The CDR3 DNA follows: TGTGCCAGCAGTAAAGACAGGGGGGCCTACAATGAGCAGTTCTTC. Translating it yields CASSKDRGAYNEQFF. The chain combines TRBV6-1 with TRBJ2-1; TRBD1 aligns across 9 bases. Germline CDR1 reads MNHNS; CDR2 reads SASEGT. This CDR3 spans 15 amino acids. Trimming took 5 bases from V and 2 from J; bases not matched to a gene: 4.

This clonotype occurred a few times. The V call is TRBV7-8, the J call TRBJ1-2, with TRBD1 matching 7 bases. Trimming took 6 bases from V and 7 from J; bases not matched to a gene: 11. In germline, CDR1 is SGHVS, CDR2 FQNEAQ. The CDR3 extends over 14 amino acids. As DNA, the CDR3 is TGTGCCAGCAGTCTCTCGGGGCAGGGGGTTGGCTACACCTTC. As protein: CASSLSGQGVGYTF.

A few counts support this clonotype. The gene calls are TRBV4-2 and TRBJ2-3; D uncertain. CDR1 LGHNA and CDR2 YNFKEQ come from the germline V gene. CDR3 size: 15 residues. Trimming cost V 1 base and J 8 bases, with 16 bases left between them. CDR3 DNA sequence: TGTGCCAGCAGCCAAGTGTATGGGGTTACCGGTACGCAGTATTTT. This sequence encodes CASSQVYGVTGTQYF.

This clonotype has just a few counts. J is TRBJ1-2 and V is TRBV24-1; unclear D gene. In germline, CDR1 is KGHDR, CDR2 SFDVKD. The CDR3 is 14 amino acids. V shed 0 bases and J shed 2 bases, with 6 bases lying between them. The CDR3 spells CATSDLGRNYGYTF. Written as DNA, the CDR3 is TGTGCCACCAGTGATTTGGGGAGAAACTATGGCTACACCTTC.

This clonotype was seen at least ten times. The CDR3 bases are TGTGCCAGCGCTGGGACTTCTAGGGGGCGTGGGGAAAAACTGTTTTTT. It encodes CASAGTSRGRGEKLFF. The gene calls are TRBV13 and TRBJ1-4; the match to TRBD1 covers 7 bases. Germline values: CDR1 PRHDT, CDR2 FYEKMQ (reference sequence). With V trimmed by 8 bases and J by 8 bases, 17 bases remained unmatched. This CDR3 comprises 16 residues. The full variable domain, rest sourced from reference TRBV13 and TRBJ1-4, is AAGVIQSPRHLIKEKRETATLKCYPIPRHDTVYWYQQGPGQDPQFLISFYEKMQSDKGSIPDRFSAQQFSDYHSELNMSSLELGDSALYFCASAGTSRGRGEKLFFGSGTQLSVL.

The chain joins TRBV3-1 to TRBJ2-7; TRBD2 matches at 7 bases. There are 14 residues in the CDR3. In germline, CDR1 is LGHDT, CDR2 YNNKEL (reference sequence). The junction had 12 bases not matched to a gene; V was cut back by 7 bases and J by 6 bases. The CDR3 loop is CASKGRERGIEQYF. CDR3 bases: TGTGCCAGCAAAGGTCGAGAGCGGGGAATCGAGCAGTACTTC.

The chain recombines TRBV6-1 with TRBJ2-2; 9 bases are a match to TRBD1. The germline V gene encodes CDR1 MNHNS and CDR2 SASEGT. The CDR3 spans 15 residues. The V and J ends lost 7 bases and 3 bases, in that order; junction bases with no gene match: 6. The CDR3 nucleotides are TGTGCCAGCACCCCGGGACAGGGCGACACCGGGGAGCTGTTTTTT. This translates into CASTPGQGDTGELFF.

The genes are TRBV28 and TRBJ1-2; D gene unclear. The germline gives CDR1 MDHEN, CDR2 SYDVKM. Trimming removed 3 bases from V and 5 bases from J, with 7 bases in between. CDR3 length: 12 residues. CDR3 nucleotides: TGTGCCAGCAGTTTTAAGGGATATGGCTACACCTTC. Residues: CASSFKGYGYTF.

V and J are TRBV12-3 or TRBV12-4 and TRBJ2-7; D tentatively reads TRBD1 or TRBD2 (5 bases each). This CDR3 comprises 16 residues. Trimming cost V 8 bases and J 3 bases, with 23 bases left between them. The CDR3 spells CASDWGRSLLNYEQYF. The CDR3 DNA reads TGTGCCAGCGACTGGGGACGGAGCTTACTAAACTACGAGCAGTACTTC.

Points on this clonotype: A much larger clone lies a single base off, so this may be a read error. This sequence joins TRBV11-3 and TRBJ2-1; the match to TRBD2 covers 9 bases. CDR3 length equals 15 residues. Germline-derived CDR1 and CDR2 are SGHNT and YENEEA. CDR3 protein: CASSSRGGGYDEQFF. The CDR3 DNA follows: TGTGCCAGCAGCTCGCGGGGGGGGGGCTACGATGAGCAGTTCTTC.

This clonotype was recorded many times. The V gene is TRBV11-2, the J gene TRBJ2-5, with TRBD2 matching over 11 bases. Germline V CDR1 and CDR2: SGHAT, FQNNGV. The CDR3 sequence is 17 residues long. The ends lost 2 bases at V and 5 bases at J; junction bases unmatched: 10. CDR3 nucleotides: TGTGCCAGCAGCTTATCGCCTAGCGGGGGGTCGGGGGAGACCCAGTACTTC. Protein sequence: CASSLSPSGGSGETQYF.